These 29 T cell receptor beta chains were sequenced from one sample in a study of T cells in Graves' hyperthyroidism and ophthalmopathy. Amplified TCR beta CDR3 regions came from RNA transcripts. The study used the HTBI primer set for a first-round RT-PCR of the TCR CDR3. TCRdb analysed the multiplex PCR reads with MiXCR anew, one entry per CDR3 protein. The profile shows roughly 510,000 distinct CDR3 sequences, around 20% of them singletons. The sequencing sample was made of blood. These receptors were obtained from a man aged 18 to 29 with Graves' hyperthyroidism.

The chain carries TRBV12-3 or TRBV12-4 and TRBJ2-7; perhaps TRBD2 as D (5 bases). CDR3 length equals 13 residues. Trimming stripped 6 bases from V and 6 bases from J, with 15 bases between. CDR3 sequence (DNA): TGTGCCAGCAGCCAGATTGCGGCGGGCGAGCAGTACTTC. Protein: CASSQIAAGEQYF.

This clonotype has at least ten counts. V is TRBV6-1 and J is TRBJ2-6; 7 nucleotides align to TRBD1. The ends lost 6 bases at V and 1 base at J; junction bases unmatched: 9. Germline CDR1 and CDR2: MNHNS and SASEGT. The CDR3 spans 17 residues. The CDR3 protein is CASRSGGFRSGANVLTF. The CDR3 region has the DNA TGTGCCAGCAGATCAGGGGGTTTTAGGTCTGGGGCCAACGTCCTGACTTTC.

The sample holds many counts of this clonotype. This chain uses TRBV7-9 with TRBJ2-5; possible D gene TRBD2, 7 bases. The germline V and J ends were trimmed by 3 bases and 5 bases, with 16 bases remaining between them. The germline V gene has CDR1 SEHNR and CDR2 FQNEAQ (reference sequence). This CDR3 spans 15 amino acids. CDR3 DNA sequence: TGTGCCAGCAGCTTCTTGGCGGGGGCCGGCGAGACCCAGTACTTC. This encodes CASSFLAGAGETQYF.

The J gene is TRBJ1-2, the V gene TRBV12-3 or TRBV12-4, with 8 bases matching TRBD1. This CDR3 region has 15 residues. With V trimmed by 6 bases and J by 1 base, 7 bases remained unmatched. The CDR3 sequence is CASSNLGQVNYGYTF. The CDR3 DNA is TGTGCCAGCAGCAACCTGGGACAGGTTAACTATGGCTACACCTTC.

This clonotype was recorded many times. This chain joins TRBV19 and TRBJ1-2, with unresolved D. CDR3 length: 13 residues. Germline lookup yields CDR1 LNHDA and CDR2 SQIVND (reference sequence). V lost 5 bases and J lost 5, with 12 bases in between. The CDR3 DNA is TGTGCCAGTAGTCTCATGGGAGGTTATGGCTACACCTTC. Its translation: CASSLMGGYGYTF.

The rearrangement joins TRBV15 to TRBJ2-3, with TRBD1 matching over 8 bases. Germline assignment: CDR1 LNHNV and CDR2 YYDKDF (reference sequence). There are 17 residues in the CDR3. V dropped 1 base and J dropped 2; count of bases not matched to a gene: 8. CDR3 nucleotides: TGTGCCACCAGCAGAGGTCCCGGGACAGGATCCACAGATACGCAGTATTTT. Protein sequence: CATSRGPGTGSTDTQYF.

This clonotype was seen repeatedly, ten times or more. The rearrangement uses TRBV27 and TRBJ1-3, with D perhaps matching TRBD1 (6 bases). The CDR3 is made up of 14 amino acids. Germline V gene data show CDR1 as MNHEY and CDR2 as SMNVEV (reference sequence). V was cut by 4 bases and J by 4 bases, with 11 bases left in between. CDR3 sequence: CASSSEGVGNTIYF. CDR3 nucleotides: TGTGCCAGCAGTTCCGAGGGGGTCGGAAACACCATATATTTT.

This clonotype was seen repeatedly, ten times or more. The rearrangement uses TRBV28 and TRBJ1-3; no definite D call. The length of the CDR3 is 12 residues. Germline lookup yields CDR1 MDHEN and CDR2 SYDVKM. The V and J ends lost 7 bases and 4 bases respectively, with 8 bases between them. CDR3 loop: CASISVGNTIYF. For the CDR3, the DNA is TGTGCCAGCATCTCGGTGGGAAACACCATATATTTT. Variable domain in full (rest from reference TRBV28 and TRBJ1-3): DVKVTQSSRYLVKRTGEKVFLECVQDMDHENMFWYRQDPGLGLRLIYFSYDVKMKEKGDIPEGYSVSREKKERFSLILESASTNQTSMYLCASISVGNTIYFGEGSWLTVV.

V gene TRBV6-1 combines with J gene TRBJ1-3; D possibly corresponds to TRBD1 (5 bases). V was cut by 5 bases and J by 4 bases, with 12 bases left in between. The germline gives CDR1 MNHNS, CDR2 SASEGT. The CDR3 totals 14 residues. CDR3 loop: CASSPGVGGNTIYF. In DNA form, the CDR3 reads TGTGCCAGCAGTCCGGGGGTCGGAGGAAACACCATATATTTT.

This clonotype has more than one count but fewer than ten. The chain is built from TRBV28 and TRBJ2-4; D possibly corresponds to TRBD2 (6 bases). The CDR3 is 14 residues long. Per germline, CDR1 MDHEN and CDR2 SYDVKM. V was shortened by 5 bases and J by 0 bases, with 8 bases between the two germline ends. The DNA for the CDR3 is TGTGCCAGCAGTAAGCGGGTAGCCAAAAACATTCAGTACTTC. Its protein product is CASSKRVAKNIQYF.

This clonotype occurred many times. This chain connects TRBV9 to TRBJ1-5; tentatively, D is TRBD1 (6 bases). The CDR3 sequence is 15 residues long. CDR1 and CDR2 from the germline V gene are SGDLS and YYNGEE. Between the trimmed V and J ends, which lost 0 bases and 7 bases, there was a span of 14 bases. Here the CDR3 reads CASSVGAGDGQPQHF. In nucleotides, the CDR3 is TGTGCCAGCAGCGTAGGAGCAGGGGACGGGCAGCCCCAGCATTTT.

This clonotype came up a few times. This CDR3 fails to terminate in the conserved phenylalanine or tryptophan, so it likely reflects a read error. The chain uses TRBV5-1 and TRBJ2-7; D possibly corresponds to TRBD2 (5 bases). CDR1 is SGHRS and CDR2 is YFSETQ in the germline V gene. The CDR3 runs 14 residues. V dropped 5 bases and J dropped 6 bases, with 18 bases sitting between them. CDR3 in DNA: TGCGCCAGCAGGAGGACTCCACTAACCACCGAGCAGTACTCC. The encoded protein is CASRRTPLTTEQYS.

There are many counts of this clonotype. CDR3 amino acids: CASSVAQGVNYGYTF. The DNA for the CDR3 is TGTGCCAGCAGCGTAGCCCAGGGAGTCAACTATGGCTACACCTTC. This rearrangement joins TRBV9 to TRBJ1-2; D is perhaps TRBD1 (5 bases). Per germline, CDR1 SGDLS and CDR2 YYNGEE. Trimming shortened V by 0 bases and J by 2 bases, and 11 bases separated the two germline ends. This CDR3 has 15 amino acids.

This clonotype showed up many times. The rearrangement uses TRBV7-8 and TRBJ1-3, with D perhaps matching TRBD1 (6 bases). The CDR3 is 15 residues long. CDR1 SGHVS and CDR2 FQNEAQ come from the germline V gene. Trimming left V 1 base short and J 4 bases short, with 11 bases between. CDR3 nucleotide sequence: TGTGCCAGCAGCTTAGGCACAGGGACCGGAAACACCATATATTTT. It yields the protein CASSLGTGTGNTIYF.

The chain carries TRBV20-1 and TRBJ1-1; D may be TRBD1 (5 bases). This CDR3 contains 13 residues. V lost 3 bases and J lost 4, with 12 bases in between. Germline-derived CDR1 and CDR2 are DFQATT and SNEGSKA (reference sequence). Here the CDR3 DNA reads TGCAGTGCTAGTGTTGGGGGAGGCACTGAAGCTTTCTTT. Translation: CSASVGGGTEAFF.

This chain joins TRBV7-3 and TRBJ1-1; weak D call: TRBD1 (6 bases). V dropped 5 bases and J dropped 5 bases, with 18 bases sitting between them. CDR1 is SGHTA, CDR2 FQGTGA, per germline. The CDR3 loop spans 15 amino acids. The CDR3 DNA sequence: TGTGCCAGCAGCCAAACCACAGGGCGGAGTACTGAAGCTTTCTTT. This gives the protein CASSQTTGRSTEAFF.

As concerns this clonotype: A much more abundant neighbour one base away suggests this may be a read error. This sequence joins TRBV4-1 and TRBJ2-2; D tentatively reads TRBD1 or TRBD2 (6 bases each). CDR1 and CDR2 (germline): MGHRA, YSYEKL. The CDR3 is made up of 15 amino acids. The CDR3 sequence is CASGQGRGPTGELFF. DNA for the CDR3: TGCGCCAGCGGCCAAGGACGGGGGCCCACCGGGGAGCTGTTTTTT.

This clonotype was counted at least ten times. The chain couples TRBV2 to TRBJ1-1; D remains ambiguous. From germline, CDR1 is SNHLY and CDR2 FYNNEI. V dropped 9 bases and J dropped 2 bases, with 13 bases sitting between them. The CDR3 is 13 amino acids. The CDR3 sequence is CASVPAGNTEAFF. The CDR3 coding sequence is TGTGCCAGTGTACCAGCCGGTAACACTGAAGCTTTCTTT. Looking up the rest from reference TRBV2 and TRBJ1-1 gives the full variable domain: EPEVTQTPSHQVTQMGQEVILRCVPISNHLYFYWYRQILGQKVEFLVSFYNNEISEKSEIFDDQFSVERPDGSNFTLKIRSTKLEDSAMYFCASVPAGNTEAFFGQGTRLTVV.

This clonotype was seen repeatedly, ten times or more. CDR3 nucleotides: TGTGCCAGTAGTATTTGGGGAAACGCTGAAGCTTTCTTT. Translation gives CASSIWGNAEAFF. The chain recombines TRBV19 with TRBJ1-1; D is unresolved. V lost 3 bases and J lost 6, with 11 bases in between. The V gene's germline CDR1 is LNHDA and CDR2 SQIVND (reference sequence). The CDR3 loop spans 13 amino acids.

This clonotype occurred many times. The chain uses TRBV13 and TRBJ1-2; D remains unclear. The CDR3 loop spans 14 amino acids. The germline gives CDR1 PRHDT, CDR2 FYEKMQ (reference sequence). V shed 3 bases and J shed 1 base, with 9 bases lying between them. The chain's CDR3 is CASSFWRINYGYTF. In DNA, the CDR3 is TGTGCCAGCAGCTTCTGGCGGATTAACTATGGCTACACCTTC.

Many counts were recorded for this clonotype. The genes are TRBV28 and TRBJ2-5; 7 positions match TRBD1. Germline V gives CDR1 MDHEN, CDR2 SYDVKM. J gave up 1 base and V 6 bases, and 8 bases lay outside the gene matches. The CDR3 is 15 residues long. Here the CDR3 DNA reads TGTGCCAGCAGCCGGACAGGTTTCCTCCAAGAGACCCAGTACTTC. Amino acids: CASSRTGFLQETQYF.

This clonotype has only a few counts. The rearrangement links TRBV5-1 to TRBJ1-1; D is undetermined. The V end lost 2 bases, the J end lost 5 bases, and 10 bases lay between the germline ends. There are 13 residues in the CDR3. Germline V gene sequence: CDR1 SGHRS, CDR2 YFSETQ. The CDR3 is CASSLPWRTEAFF. As DNA, the CDR3 is TGCGCCAGCAGCTTACCATGGCGAACTGAAGCTTTCTTT.

V gene TRBV12-3 or TRBV12-4 combines with J gene TRBJ1-1; D gene ambiguous. This CDR3 region has 17 residues. Between the trimmed V and J ends, which lost 1 base and 5 bases, there was a span of 20 bases. CDR3 amino acids: CASSLGPLEAMVTEAFF. The CDR3 nucleotides read TGTGCCAGCAGTTTAGGGCCTTTGGAGGCTATGGTTACTGAAGCTTTCTTT.

Note on this clonotype: A much larger clone sits a single nucleotide away, making a read error possible. The V gene is TRBV6-2 or TRBV6-3, the J gene TRBJ2-7; 8 bases map to TRBD2. V shed 4 bases and J 0 bases; nucleotides not matched to a gene: 8. The germline gives CDR1 MNHEY, CDR2 SVGEGT. The CDR3 is made up of 16 amino acids. The CDR3 is CASSCSGLGLSYEQYF. Here the CDR3 DNA reads TGTGCCAGCAGTTGCTCGGGACTAGGCCTCTCCTACGAGCAGTACTTC.

Many counts were recorded for this clonotype. The genes are TRBV6-2 or TRBV6-3 and TRBJ2-5; no clear D. CDR1 and CDR2 from the germline V gene are MNHEY and SVGEGT. With 5 bases removed from V and 4 bases from J, the gap between germline ends came to 8 bases. This CDR3 comprises 12 residues. CDR3 residues: CASSVIRETQYF. The CDR3 nucleotides read TGTGCCAGCAGTGTGATCCGAGAGACCCAGTACTTC.

In this sample, this clonotype turned up many times. The chain has TRBV29-1 and TRBJ1-1; 9 positions match TRBD1. CDR3 length equals 15 residues. CDR1 and CDR2 from the germline V gene are SQVTM and ANQGSEA. Trimming cost V 5 bases and J 5 bases; bases outside gene matches: 12. The CDR3 spells CSVSLLTGGLTEAFF. As DNA, the CDR3 is TGCAGCGTTTCTCTACTGACAGGGGGTTTAACTGAAGCTTTCTTT.

This clonotype was counted at least ten times. The chain joins TRBV24-1 to TRBJ1-5, with D tentatively TRBD1 (5 bases). This CDR3 has 14 amino acids. The germline V and J ends were trimmed by 4 bases and 3 bases, with 9 bases remaining between them. CDR1 and CDR2 (germline): KGHDR, SFDVKD. The CDR3 here is CATSEAGLNQPQHF. The CDR3 DNA reads TGTGCCACCAGTGAGGCAGGGCTCAATCAGCCCCAGCATTTT.

Many counts were recorded for this clonotype. The V gene is TRBV6-5, the J gene TRBJ2-7; either TRBD1 or TRBD2 may supply D (6 bases each). The CDR3 spans 13 residues. The V gene lost 4 bases and the J gene lost 6 bases, with 13 bases spanning the gap. Germline V gives CDR1 MNHEY, CDR2 SVGAGI. The CDR3 spells CASSSKGGREQYF. The CDR3 DNA reads TGTGCCAGCAGTTCCAAAGGGGGGCGCGAGCAGTACTTC.

V is TRBV12-3 or TRBV12-4 and J is TRBJ1-1, with 10 positions matching TRBD1. Unmatched junction bases numbered 11, after V lost 6 bases and J lost 4 bases. The CDR3 sequence is 16 residues long. CDR3 sequence (DNA): TGTGCCAGCAGCCAAAGGACAGGGGGATTCGGCACTGAAGCTTTCTTT. Encoded protein: CASSQRTGGFGTEAFF.